The clone carrying this T cell receptor beta chain has more than one count but fewer than ten. PCR was performed a second time for about 6 to 11 cycles using a sample-barcoded 5' primer and a J-beta primer mix. TCRdb reprocessed the 5' RACE reads via MiXCR and lists one record per CDR3 protein. This table has around 1,000,000 distinct CDR3 sequences, approximately 26% appearing once. This specimen belongs to a study of blood T cells in healthy people across ages. Germline CDR1 reads MGHRA; CDR2 reads YSYEKL. CDR3 length: 15 amino acids. V was pared by 2 bases and J by 4 bases, with 6 bases of the junction left unmatched. These sequences were also reported in another study, on T cells of mothers and their children.

Sequenced material: blood. The rearrangement links TRBV4-1 to TRBJ2-3, with 7 bases that match TRBD1. This TCR was recovered from a girl aged 2 to 9 in good health. CDR3 sequence: CASSQHDRDADTQYF. The CDR3 DNA reads as TGCGCCAGCAGCCAACATGACAGGGACGCAGATACGCAGTATTTT.